The following is a T cell receptor beta chain sequence with its context. What it binds is unknown. Researchers report immunoSEQ v3.0 was run at survey level. Libraries were prepared by immunoSEQ multiplex PCR; TCRdb keeps only in-frame clonotypes and omits some of them. Among about 18,000 clones listed, roughly 80% were seen once. Trimming took off 8 bases at V and 3 bases at J, with 18 bases between the two ends. The germline gives CDR1 SGHRS, CDR2 YFSETQ. The CDR3 contains 14 residues. The data originate from a study of long-term antiretroviral therapy in people with HIV. Study results and limitations: The data indicate that diversity increased after ART but remained below transplant donor controls. Drawn between about 2003 and 2017, the blood was possibly obtained under older ART regimens. Missing from the dataset were any data on ART adherence, viral resistance or therapy changes. At every time point, clones expanded before ART dominated the repertoire.

The chain recombines TRBV5-1 with TRBJ2-7; D is tentatively TRBD1 or TRBD2 (6 bases each). This sequence was found in a woman aged 18-29 years with HIV. The material sequenced was unsorted PBMCs, taken 0.6 years after starting antiretroviral therapy. In nucleotides, the CDR3 is TGCGCCAGTGCAAACCAGGGGACTGGCTACGAGCAGTACTTC. It yields the protein CASANQGTGYEQYF. The whole variable domain, filled in from reference TRBV5-1 and TRBJ2-7, reads KAGVTQTPRYLIKTRGQQVTLSCSPISGHRSVSWYQQTPGQGLQFLFEYFSETQRNKGNFPGRFSGRQFSNSRSEMNVSTLELGDSALYLCASANQGTGYEQYFGPGTRLTVT.